This T cell receptor (beta chain) comes out of a study of blood T cells in healthy people across ages. A second PCR of roughly 7 to 11 cycles used a sample-barcoded 5' primer and a J-beta primer mix. TCRdb redid the calling of the 5' RACE reads with MiXCR, one entry per CDR3 protein. The sample gives about 1.6 million distinct CDR3 sequences, 30% to 35% of which show up once; over 9% is in the top ten. The specimen was blood. The TCR was taken from a woman aged 25-40 years in good health.

The CDR3 nucleotides are TGTGCCAGCAGCGACCGGGCCCTAGGGGAAAAACTGTTTTTT. Its translation is CASSDRALGEKLFF. This chain uses TRBV9 with TRBJ1-4, with no clear D. CDR1 is SGDLS and CDR2 is YYNGEE in the germline V gene. Between the trimmed V and J ends, which lost 3 bases and 8 bases, there was a span of 14 bases. The CDR3 sequence is 14 residues long.